This T cell receptor beta chain was identified during a study of blood T cell repertoires in COVID-19. Background on the study: Samples of COVID-19 (acute and convalescent) were obtained from the United States, Italy and Spain. Sources were T cells, B-cell-depleted T cells, or PBMCs; the material itself was cDNA or gDNA.

Source study methods: Estimated nucleated cell counts came from reference gene primer amplification. This table comes from immunoSEQ multiplex PCR, and its TCRdb copy is limited to in-frame clones, with some not included. The D gene and trimming were derived from the DNA, and the V and J assignments and clone size from that table. Of under 250,000 clones in the sample, approximately 80% are singletons; the top ten hold more than 7%. The germline V gene has CDR1 MDHEN and CDR2 SYDVKM. With V trimmed by 5 bases and J by 1 base, 9 bases remained unmatched. The CDR3 is made up of 16 amino acids. The sequence was obtained from a man of 80 years or more with acute or convalescent COVID-19. The source material was peripheral blood. The chain has TRBV28 and TRBJ1-1; 8 nucleotides line up with TRBD1. This CDR3 is CASSPHWTGWNTEAFF. CDR3 sequence (DNA): TGTGCCAGCAGTCCGCATTGGACAGGGTGGAACACTGAAGCTTTCTTT.